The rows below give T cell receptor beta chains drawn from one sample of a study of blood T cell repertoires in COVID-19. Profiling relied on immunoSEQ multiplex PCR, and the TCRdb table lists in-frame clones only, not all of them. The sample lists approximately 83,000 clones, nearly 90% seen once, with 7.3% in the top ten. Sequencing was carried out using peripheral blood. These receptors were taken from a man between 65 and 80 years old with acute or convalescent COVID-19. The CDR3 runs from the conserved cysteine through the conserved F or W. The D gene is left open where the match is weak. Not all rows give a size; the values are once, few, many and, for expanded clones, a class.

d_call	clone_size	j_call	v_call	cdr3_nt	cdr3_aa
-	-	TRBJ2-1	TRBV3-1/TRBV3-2	TGTGCCAGCAGCCACAGGGTAAATGAGCAGTTCTTC	CASSHRVNEQFF
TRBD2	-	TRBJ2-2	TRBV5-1	TGCGCCAGCAGCACCCGAGGAGGGAGGGACACCGGGGAGCTGTTTTTT	CASSTRGGRDTGELFF
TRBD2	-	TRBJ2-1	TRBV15	TGTGCCACCAGCAGATCCCCAGGGGGTGGGCTAGCGGGAAATGAGCAGTTCTTC	CATSRSPGGGLAGNEQFF
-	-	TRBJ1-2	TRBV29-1	TGCAGCGTTTCTGCGGACATCCTTAACTATGGCTACACCTTC	CSVSADILNYGYTF
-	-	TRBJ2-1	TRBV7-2	TGTGCCAGCAGCTTAAGCGGGTCTGTACGATTCTTC	CASSLSGSVRFF
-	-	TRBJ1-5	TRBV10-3	TGTGCCATCAGTGAAGCAGGTCAGCCCCAGCATTTT	CAISEAGQPQHF
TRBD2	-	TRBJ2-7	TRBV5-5	TGTGCCAGCAGCTTGGAGTCTAGCGGGGCCAACTACGAGCAGTACTTC	CASSLESSGANYEQYF
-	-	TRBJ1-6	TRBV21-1	TGTGCCAGCAGCACATACAACAGGGTTATAAGAATTTCACCCCTCCACTTT	CASSTYNRVIRISPLHF
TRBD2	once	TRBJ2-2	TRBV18	TGTGCCAGCTCACCAAGAGAGACTAGCGGGACTCACACCGGGGAGCTGTTTTTT	CASSPRETSGTHTGELFF
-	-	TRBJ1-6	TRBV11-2	TGTGCCAGCAGCCCACGGACAGATTCACCCCTCCACTTT	CASSPRTDSPLHF
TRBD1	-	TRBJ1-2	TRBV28	TGTGCCAGCAGTTTATTCGGGACAGGGTCCTATGGCTACACCTTC	CASSLFGTGSYGYTF
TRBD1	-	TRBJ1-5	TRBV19	TGTGCCAGTAGCCCCGGGACAGGGGCGACCAGCAATCAGCCCCAGCATTTT	CASSPGTGATSNQPQHF
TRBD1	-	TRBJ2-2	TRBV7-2	TGTGCCAGCAGCTCCAGACAGGGGGCATCCGGGGAGCTGTTTTTT	CASSSRQGASGELFF
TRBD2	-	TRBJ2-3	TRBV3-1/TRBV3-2	TGTGCCAGCAGCCATAACATCGTTTCTAGCGGGACCTCAGATACGCAGTATTTT	CASSHNIVSSGTSDTQYF
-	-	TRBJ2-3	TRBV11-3	TGTGCCAGCAGCCCAGGGACGGGGGCAGATACGCAGTATTTT	CASSPGTGADTQYF
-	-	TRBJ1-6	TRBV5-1	TGCGCCAGCAGGGAGGGCGATAATTCACCCCTCCACTTT	CASREGDNSPLHF
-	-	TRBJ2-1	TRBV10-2	TGCGCCATCGGGATGAGCTCCTACAATGAGCAGTTCTTC	CAIGMSSYNEQFF
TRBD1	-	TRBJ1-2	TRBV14	TGTGCCAGCAGCCACAGAGGGACAGGGGGCTCCTATGGCTACACCTTC	CASSHRGTGGSYGYTF
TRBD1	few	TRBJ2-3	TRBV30	TGTGCCTTACAAGCACAGGGGAATACGCAGTATTTT	CALQAQGNTQYF
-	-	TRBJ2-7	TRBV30	TGTGCCTGGAGCCGACAGTCCTACGAGCAGTACTTC	CAWSRQSYEQYF
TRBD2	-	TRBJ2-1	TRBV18	TGTGCCAGCTCACCCCTACTAGCGGGCGGTGGTAATGAGCAGTTCTTC	CASSPLLAGGGNEQFF
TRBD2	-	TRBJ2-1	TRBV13	TGTGCCAGCAGCTGGAGTAGCGGGAGGTCCTCCTACAATGAGCAGTTCTTC	CASSWSSGRSSYNEQFF
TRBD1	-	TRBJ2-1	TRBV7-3	TGTGCCAGCAGCTTAACGAGGGGACAGGGGAGGCACAATGAGCAGTTCTTC	CASSLTRGQGRHNEQFF
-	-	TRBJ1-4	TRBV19	TGTGCCAGTAGATCACGGGGGGGCTTTAATGAAAAACTGTTTTTT	CASRSRGGFNEKLFF
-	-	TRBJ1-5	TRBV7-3	TGTGCCAGCAGCTTAGGGGAGGGTCAGCCCCAGCATTTT	CASSLGEGQPQHF
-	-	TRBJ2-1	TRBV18	TGTGCCAGCTCACCAAGGTTTTTCTCAGGGGCAGACAATGAGCAGTTCTTC	CASSPRFFSGADNEQFF
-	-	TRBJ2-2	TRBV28	TGTGCCAGCAGTTTTGTGGTTCTGGGGCGCGGGGAGCTGTTTTTT	CASSFVVLGRGELFF
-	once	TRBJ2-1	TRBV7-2	TGTGCCAGCACCCCGGGGGGCGGAGGCTCCTACAATGAGCAGTTCTTC	CASTPGGGGSYNEQFF
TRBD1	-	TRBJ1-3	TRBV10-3	TGTGCCACTACGACAGGGGTCACTGGAAACACCATATATTTT	CATTTGVTGNTIYF
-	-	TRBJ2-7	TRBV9	TGTGCCAGCAGCAGGGGCCAGGGTGTGTACGAGCAGTACTTC	CASSRGQGVYEQYF
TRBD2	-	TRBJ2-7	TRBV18	TGTGCCAGCTCATCCGGGACTAGGGTCGAGCAGTACTTC	CASSSGTRVEQYF
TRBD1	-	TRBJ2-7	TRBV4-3	TGCGCCAGCAGCAAACTCGGACAGGGGGTATACGAGCAGTACTTC	CASSKLGQGVYEQYF
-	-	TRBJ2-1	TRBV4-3	TGCGCCAGCAGCCAAGATTCGTCTCGGAGCGCGCACGTCAATGAGCAGTTCTTC	CASSQDSSRSAHVNEQFF
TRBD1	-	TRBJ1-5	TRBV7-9	TGTGCCAGCAGCTCACAGGGGTTGGAGCCCCAGCATTTT	CASSSQGLEPQHF
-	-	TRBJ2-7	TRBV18	TGTGCCAGCTCACCCGGGACACCTAAATACGAGCAGTACTTC	CASSPGTPKYEQYF
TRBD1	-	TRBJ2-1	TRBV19	TGTGCCAGTAGTATCGTCCAGGGGGTAGTCGATGAGCAGTTCTTC	CASSIVQGVVDEQFF
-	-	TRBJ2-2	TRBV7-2	TGTGCCAGCAGCCCGGTGGGGGCCCGGGGCGCCGGGGAGCTGTTTTTT	CASSPVGARGAGELFF
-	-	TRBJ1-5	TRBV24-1	TGTGCCACCAGTGATTTAGGCGGTCAGCCCCAGCATTTT	CATSDLGGQPQHF
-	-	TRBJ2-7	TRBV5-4	TGTGCCAGCAGCTTGGATCTCAGGGATCGAGAGCAGTACTTC	CASSLDLRDREQYF
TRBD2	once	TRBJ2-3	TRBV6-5	TGTGCCAGCAGAGGACTAGCGGGGGGTGCAGATACGCAGTATTTT	CASRGLAGGADTQYF
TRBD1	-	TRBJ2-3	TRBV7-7	TGTGCCAGCAGCCTATCCGGACAGGGAATGGGTACGCAGTATTTT	CASSLSGQGMGTQYF
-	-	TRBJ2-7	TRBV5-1	TGCGCCAGCAAATTCGACAGCTTCGGCGAGCAGTACTTC	CASKFDSFGEQYF
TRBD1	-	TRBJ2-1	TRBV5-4	TGTGCCAGCAGCACTACCCCCGGGACAGGGGGACACAATGAGCAGTTCTTC	CASSTTPGTGGHNEQFF
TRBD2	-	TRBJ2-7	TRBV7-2	TGTGCCAGCACTAGCCAGCCAGCGGGAGCCCAAGAGCAGTACTTC	CASTSQPAGAQEQYF
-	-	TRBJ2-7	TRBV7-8	TGTGCCAGCAGCTTAGAGGCGGGGTTAACCTACGAGCAGTACTTC	CASSLEAGLTYEQYF
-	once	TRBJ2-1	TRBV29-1	TGCAGCTTTCGACTAGAGGTCAATGAGCAGTTCTTC	CSFRLEVNEQFF